This T cell receptor beta chain was identified during a study of regulatory T cells in long-lasting Graves disease. Overall study context: Persistence in Graves' disease required over 5 years of antithyroid drugs plus positive TSH receptor antibodies. General study findings and limits: Favoring TRBV28, TRBJ1-2 and TRBJ2-5 was a feature seen in persistent disease.

Combining iRepertoire HTBI primers with Arm-PCR of CDR3 regions, the authors built TCR beta libraries. TCRdb used MiXCR to reprocess the multiplex PCR reads, holding one entry per CDR3 protein. The data contain 650,000 to 850,000 distinct CDR3 sequences, 25% to 35% of them singletons. The junction had 5 bases not matched to a gene; V was cut back by 5 bases and J by 11 bases. Germline V gene data show CDR1 as SGHTA and CDR2 as FQGTGA. The CDR3 sequence is 12 residues long. The table lists this clonotype with a few counts. Its cognate antigen is unknown. Time point described: persistent/refractory GD, antithyroid drugs over 5 years with positive TRAb. After RNA was extracted from PBMCs, the TCR library was made from it.

Sequences were derived from peripheral blood mononuclear cells (PBMCs), sampled when the disease was refractory, from a patient treated with antithyroid drugs. The genes are TRBV7-3 and TRBJ1-1; TRBD1 agrees at 10 bases. This receptor was identified in a female donor with Graves disease. The CDR3 sequence is CASSPGQGLAFF. The CDR3 coding sequence is TGTGCCAGCAGCCCGGGACAGGGGTTGGCTTTCTTT.